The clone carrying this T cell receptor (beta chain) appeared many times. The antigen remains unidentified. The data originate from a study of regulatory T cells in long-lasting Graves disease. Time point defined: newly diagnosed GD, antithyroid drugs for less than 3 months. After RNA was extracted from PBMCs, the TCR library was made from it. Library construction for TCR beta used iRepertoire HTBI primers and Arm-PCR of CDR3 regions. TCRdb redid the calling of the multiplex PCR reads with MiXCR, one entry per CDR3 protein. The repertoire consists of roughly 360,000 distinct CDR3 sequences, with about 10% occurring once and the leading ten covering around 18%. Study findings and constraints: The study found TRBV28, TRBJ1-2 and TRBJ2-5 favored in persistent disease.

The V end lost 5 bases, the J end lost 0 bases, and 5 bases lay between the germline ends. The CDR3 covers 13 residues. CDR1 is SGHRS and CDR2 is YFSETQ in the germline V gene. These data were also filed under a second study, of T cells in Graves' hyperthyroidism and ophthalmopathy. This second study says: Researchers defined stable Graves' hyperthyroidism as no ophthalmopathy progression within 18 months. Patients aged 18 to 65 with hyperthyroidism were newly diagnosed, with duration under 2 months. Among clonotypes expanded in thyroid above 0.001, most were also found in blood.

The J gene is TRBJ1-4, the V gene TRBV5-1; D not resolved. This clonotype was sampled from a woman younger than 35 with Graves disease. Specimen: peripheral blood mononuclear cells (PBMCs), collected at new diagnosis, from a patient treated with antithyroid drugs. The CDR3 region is CASSQATNEKLFF. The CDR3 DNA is TGCGCCAGCAGTCAGGCAACTAATGAAAAACTGTTTTTT.